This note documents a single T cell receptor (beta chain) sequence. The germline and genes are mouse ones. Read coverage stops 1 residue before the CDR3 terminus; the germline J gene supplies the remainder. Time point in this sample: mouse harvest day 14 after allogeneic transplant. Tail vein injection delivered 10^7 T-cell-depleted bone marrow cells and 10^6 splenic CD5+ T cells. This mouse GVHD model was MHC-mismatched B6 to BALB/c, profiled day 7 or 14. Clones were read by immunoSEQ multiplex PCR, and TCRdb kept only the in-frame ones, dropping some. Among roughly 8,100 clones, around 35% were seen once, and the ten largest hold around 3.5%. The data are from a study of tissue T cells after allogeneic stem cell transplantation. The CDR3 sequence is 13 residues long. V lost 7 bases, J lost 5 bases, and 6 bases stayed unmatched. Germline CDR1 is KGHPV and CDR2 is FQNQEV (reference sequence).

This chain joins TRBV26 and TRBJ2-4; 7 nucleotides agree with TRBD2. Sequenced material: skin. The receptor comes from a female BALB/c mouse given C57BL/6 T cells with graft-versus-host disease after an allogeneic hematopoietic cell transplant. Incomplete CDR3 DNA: TGTGCCAGCACTGACTGGGAGCTAAACACCTTGTAC. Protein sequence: CASTDWELNTLY. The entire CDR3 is CASTDWELNTLYF.